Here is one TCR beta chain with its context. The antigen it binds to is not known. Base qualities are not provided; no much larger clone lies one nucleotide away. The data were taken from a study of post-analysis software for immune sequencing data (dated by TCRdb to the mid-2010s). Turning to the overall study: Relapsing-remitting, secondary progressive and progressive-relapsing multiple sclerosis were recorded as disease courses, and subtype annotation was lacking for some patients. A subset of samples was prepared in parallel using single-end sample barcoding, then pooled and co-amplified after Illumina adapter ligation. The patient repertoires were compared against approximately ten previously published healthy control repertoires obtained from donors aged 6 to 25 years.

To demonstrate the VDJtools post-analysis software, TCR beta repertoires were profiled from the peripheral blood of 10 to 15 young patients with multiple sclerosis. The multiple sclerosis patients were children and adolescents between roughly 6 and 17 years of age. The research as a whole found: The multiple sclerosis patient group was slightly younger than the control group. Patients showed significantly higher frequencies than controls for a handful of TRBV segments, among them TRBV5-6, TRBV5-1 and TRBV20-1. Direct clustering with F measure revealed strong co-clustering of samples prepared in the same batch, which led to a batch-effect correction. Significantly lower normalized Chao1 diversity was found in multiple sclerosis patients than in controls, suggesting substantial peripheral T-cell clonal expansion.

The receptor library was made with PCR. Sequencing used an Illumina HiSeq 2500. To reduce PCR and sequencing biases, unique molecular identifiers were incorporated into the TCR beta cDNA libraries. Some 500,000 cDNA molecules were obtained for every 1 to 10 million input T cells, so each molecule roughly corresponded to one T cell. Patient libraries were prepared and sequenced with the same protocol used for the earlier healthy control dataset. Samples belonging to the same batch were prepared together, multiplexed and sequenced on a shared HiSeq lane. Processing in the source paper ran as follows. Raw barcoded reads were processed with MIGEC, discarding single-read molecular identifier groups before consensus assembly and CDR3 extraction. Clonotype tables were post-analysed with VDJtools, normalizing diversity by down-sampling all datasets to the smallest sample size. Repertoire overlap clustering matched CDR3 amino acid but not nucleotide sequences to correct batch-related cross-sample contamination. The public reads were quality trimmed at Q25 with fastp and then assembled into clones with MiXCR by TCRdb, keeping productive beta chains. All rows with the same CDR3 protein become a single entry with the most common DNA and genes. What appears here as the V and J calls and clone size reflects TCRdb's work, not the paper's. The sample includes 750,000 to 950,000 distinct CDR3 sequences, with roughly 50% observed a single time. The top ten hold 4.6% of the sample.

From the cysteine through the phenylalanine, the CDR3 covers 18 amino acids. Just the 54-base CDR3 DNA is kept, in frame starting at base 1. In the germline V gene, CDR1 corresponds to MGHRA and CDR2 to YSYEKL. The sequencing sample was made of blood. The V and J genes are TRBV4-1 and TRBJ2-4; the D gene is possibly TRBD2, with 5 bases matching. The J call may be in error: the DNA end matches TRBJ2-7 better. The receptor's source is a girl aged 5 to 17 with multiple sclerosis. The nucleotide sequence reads TGCGCCAGCAGCCAAGATTCGAATGAATGGCTAGCTCGTTACGAGCAGTACTTC. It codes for CASSQDSNEWLARYEQYF.